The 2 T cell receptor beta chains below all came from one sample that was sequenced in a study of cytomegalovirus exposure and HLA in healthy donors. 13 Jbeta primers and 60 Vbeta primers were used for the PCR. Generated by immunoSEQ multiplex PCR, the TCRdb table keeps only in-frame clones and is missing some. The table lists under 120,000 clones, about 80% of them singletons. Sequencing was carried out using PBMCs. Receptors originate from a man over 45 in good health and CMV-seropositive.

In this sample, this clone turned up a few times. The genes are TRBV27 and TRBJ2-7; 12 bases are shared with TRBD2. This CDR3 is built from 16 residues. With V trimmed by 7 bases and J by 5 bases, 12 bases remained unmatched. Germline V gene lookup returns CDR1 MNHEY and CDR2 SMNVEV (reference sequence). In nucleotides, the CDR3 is TGTGCCAGCACCCGGACTAGCGGGAAGCCCGTGGACGAGCAGTACTTC. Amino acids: CASTRTSGKPVDEQYF.

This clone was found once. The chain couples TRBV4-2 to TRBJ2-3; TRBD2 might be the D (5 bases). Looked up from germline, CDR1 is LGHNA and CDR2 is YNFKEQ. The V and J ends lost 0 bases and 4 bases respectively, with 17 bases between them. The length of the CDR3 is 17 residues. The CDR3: CASSQDLTQWRPDTQYF. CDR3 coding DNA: TGTGCCAGCAGCCAAGATTTGACCCAATGGAGGCCAGATACGCAGTATTTT.